Detailed here is one T cell receptor beta chain. Its target is unknown. The data stem from a study of vaccination effects on CD4 cells after COVID-19. The study's findings and limits: Cross-reactivity toward common cold coronaviruses was confined to only 1 of 255 vaccine-induced clones in healthy vaccinees. Late post-vaccination samples showed marked contraction of infection- and vaccine-induced clones. The study enrolled few convalescent patients and sampled no early post-infection timepoints.

ViraFEST expansion of antigen-specific CD4+ T cells with viral peptide pools preceded sequencing. When ten to eleven days of culture had elapsed, CD4+ T cells were isolated. Subjects were given two BNT162b2 or mRNA-1273 vaccine doses. Cultures had half their medium replaced with IL-2 medium on days 3 and 7. Sequencing was performed with immunoSEQ multiplex PCR; in TCRdb, only in-frame clones are kept and a portion is missing. The repertoire holds tens of thousands of clones, with 76% as singletons. The V and J ends lost 2 bases and 7 bases respectively, with 9 bases between them. The CDR3 length is 12 residues. Per germline, CDR1 GTSNPN and CDR2 SVGIG (reference sequence).

This clonotype originated in a human donor who received a COVID-19 vaccine. V is TRBV30 and J is TRBJ1-5; unclear D gene. Sequences were derived from CD4+ T cells from PBMCs cultured with HCoV-OC43 spike peptides, sampled after COVID-19 vaccination. Specified subset: HCoV-OC43 spike overlapping peptide pool stimulation. CDR3 DNA: TGTGCCTGGAGTAATCCACGCCAGCCCCAGCATTTT. This sequence encodes CAWSNPRQPQHF.